The sequence of this T cell receptor (beta chain) was determined in a study of technical replicates of blood from several donors. Here immunoSEQ multiplex PCR was the method, and the copy in TCRdb shows in-frame clones only, minus some. In the table there are some 87,000 clones, around 90% of which are singletons. The trim removed 5 bases at V and 5 bases at J, leaving 9 bases unmatched. CDR1 is SGHTA and CDR2 is FQGNSA in the germline V gene. There are 15 residues in the CDR3. The sample consisted of T cells isolated from PBMCs. This rearrangement joins TRBV7-2 to TRBJ2-7, with TRBD2 identical over 10 bases. This TCR was recovered from a human donor in good health. The CDR3 sequence: CASSMTSGSGDEQYF. CDR3 in DNA: TGTGCCAGCAGCATGACTAGCGGGTCTGGGGACGAGCAGTACTTC. The full variable domain, in which reference TRBV7-2 and TRBJ2-7 provide the parts outside the CDR3, is GAGVSQSPSNKVTEKGKDVELRCDPISGHTALYWYRQSLGQGLEFLIYFQGNSAPDKSGLPSDRFSAERTGGSVSTLTIQRTQQEDSAVYLCASSMTSGSGDEQYFGPGTRLTVT.